These T cell receptor beta chains were read from a single sample in a study of blood T cell repertoires in COVID-19. Generated by immunoSEQ multiplex PCR, the TCRdb table keeps only in-frame clones and is missing some. The sample has some 250,000 clones, around 87% seen once. The sequenced sample was peripheral blood. These receptors were taken from a man in his fifties or sixties who had recovered from COVID-19. The CDR3 runs from the conserved cysteine through the conserved F or W.

j_call v_call cdr3_aa
TRBJ2-7 TRBV2 CASCTGQSLEQYF
TRBJ2-3 TRBV7-9 CASSSIAGQGEDTQYF
TRBJ2-2 TRBV2 CASSEGLTGELFF
TRBJ2-5 TRBV6-1 CASSVYGTGERETQYF
TRBJ2-2 TRBV6-5 CASSLVSGGLTGELFF
TRBJ2-5 TRBV6-5 CASSSGLARQETQYF
TRBJ1-2 TRBV3-1/TRBV3-2 CASSQRPRSGGYTF
TRBJ2-1 TRBV10-3 CAISESLGQGVGNEQFF
TRBJ2-1 TRBV6-2/TRBV6-3 CASSPGGGYYNEQFF
TRBJ1-1 TRBV18 CASSPEVLRGIAEAFF
TRBJ2-2 TRBV28 CASSFGHLNTGELFF
TRBJ1-2 TRBV6-5 CASRFATDSNYGYTF
TRBJ1-5 TRBV7-8 CASSPTRGRGGWNQPQHF
TRBJ1-5 TRBV19 CASSRGGTQSQPQHF
TRBJ1-5 TRBV3-1/TRBV3-2 CASSQDRGRNQPQHF
TRBJ1-3 TRBV12-5 CASGFTGGPAGNTIYF
TRBJ2-5 TRBV18 CASSPPPTGRETQYF
TRBJ1-6 TRBV14 CASSPRGRGSPLHF
TRBJ2-1 TRBV25-1 CASSVGGLTRLGNEQFF
TRBJ1-2 TRBV18 CASSPSGQGYGYTF
TRBJ2-3 TRBV19 CASSKTGAAGQYF
TRBJ2-6 TRBV11-2 CASSLDSGSSGANVLTF